This TCR beta chain is drawn from a study of cytomegalovirus exposure and HLA in healthy donors. A remark on this clone: Its target is unknown.

This table comes from immunoSEQ multiplex PCR, and its TCRdb copy is limited to in-frame clones, with some not included. The sample records a few hundred thousand clones, around 90% being singletons. Germline CDR1 is LGHNA and CDR2 is YSLEER. V lost 2 bases and J 1 base, leaving 9 bases between the germline ends. The length of the CDR3 is 15 residues. Findings of the study overall: Many donors carried some public TCRs, although rarity characterized most TCR sequences. It was found in a later analysis that first-cohort TCR clusters tended to co-occur in the 120 validation repertoires.

The receptor was isolated from a woman aged 18-35 years in good health and CMV-seronegative. The gene calls are TRBV4-3 and TRBJ2-1; a possible D gene is TRBD1 (6 bases). Sequenced material: PBMCs. The CDR3, as DNA: TGCGCCAGCAGCCAATACGACAGGTCCTACAATGAGCAGTTCTTC. Protein sequence: CASSQYDRSYNEQFF.